This paragraph reports one TCR beta chain. Its antigen is not identified. Sequenced by immunoSEQ multiplex PCR; TCRdb stores in-frame clones only, minus some. Here the sample spans roughly 56,000 clones, under 95% being singletons. The sample originates from a study of graft-versus-host responses after intestinal transplantation. Study-level results: Some patients had graft-donor T cell macrochimerism, and their allografts showed high graft-versus-host to host-versus-graft clonal ratios. An association linked early post-transplant HvG declines with peak circulating GvH clone levels.

This CDR3 has 15 amino acids. The ends were cut back, 3 bases at V and 8 bases at J, with 16 bases in the middle. CDR1 is MDHEN and CDR2 is SYDVKM in the germline V gene. The sequencing here drew on PBMCs, taken approximately 120 days after intestinal transplantation. The chain recombines TRBV28 with TRBJ1-4; TRBD1 might be the D (5 bases). The sequence was obtained from a human patient who received an intestinal transplant, so some T cells may come from the graft donor. CDR3 nucleotide sequence: TGTGCCAGCAGTTTCCGGGGGGGAGGGAACGAAAAACTGTTTTTT. Amino acid sequence: CASSFRGGGNEKLFF. Drawing the rest from reference TRBV28 and TRBJ1-4, the complete variable domain is DVKVTQSSRYLVKRTGEKVFLECVQDMDHENMFWYRQDPGLGLRLIYFSYDVKMKEKGDIPEGYSVSREKKERFSLILESASTNQTSMYLCASSFRGGGNEKLFFGSGTQLSVL.